Included here is one T cell receptor beta chain sequence, with context. The data were obtained in a study of cytomegalovirus exposure and HLA in healthy donors. V trimming: 5 bases; J trimming: 8 bases; junction bases outside the gene matches: 20. Germline assignment: CDR1 SGHAT and CDR2 FQNNGV. The CDR3 contains 18 residues. The PCR had 60 Vbeta and 13 Jbeta primers. Sequencing was performed with immunoSEQ multiplex PCR; in TCRdb, only in-frame clones are kept and a portion is missing. Of about 160,000 clones listed, 80% to 90% were seen once; the top ten hold around 6%. Sample: PBMCs. The chain carries TRBV11-2 and TRBJ1-4, with TRBD1 identical over 7 bases. The source of this sequence is a man between 45 and 60 years old in good health and CMV-seropositive. In DNA, the CDR3 is TGTGCCAGCAGCCCCAGCTCTCAAAGACAGGGAGGAAACGAAAAACTGTTTTTT. Protein: CASSPSSQRQGGNEKLFF.